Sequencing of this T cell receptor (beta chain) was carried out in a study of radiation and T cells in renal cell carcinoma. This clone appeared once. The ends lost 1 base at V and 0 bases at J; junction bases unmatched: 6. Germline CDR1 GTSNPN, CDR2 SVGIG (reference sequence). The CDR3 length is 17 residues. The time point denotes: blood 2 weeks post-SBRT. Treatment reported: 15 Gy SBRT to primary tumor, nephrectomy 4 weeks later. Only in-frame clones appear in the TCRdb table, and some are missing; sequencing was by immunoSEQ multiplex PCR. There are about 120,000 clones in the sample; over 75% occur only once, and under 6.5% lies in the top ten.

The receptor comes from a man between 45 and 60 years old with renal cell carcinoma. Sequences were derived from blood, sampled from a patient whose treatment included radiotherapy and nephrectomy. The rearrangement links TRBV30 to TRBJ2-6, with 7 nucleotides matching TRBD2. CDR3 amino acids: CAWSGPSGFSGANVLTF. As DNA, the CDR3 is TGTGCCTGGAGTGGCCCTAGCGGATTCTCTGGGGCCAACGTCCTGACTTTC.